Described below is a single T cell receptor (beta chain) sequence and its context. Antigen unknown. The entry originates in a study of CD4 T cells in relation to SARS-CoV-2 and coronaviruses. Before the COVID-19 pandemic, during about 2011-2019, CD4+ T cells were taken from unexposed donors. CD4+ T cells were isolated from the cells after around 11 days of culture. Clones were sequenced by immunoSEQ multiplex PCR, and TCRdb holds only the in-frame ones, with some missing. The sample has 25,000 to 30,000 clones; roughly three quarters are singletons. Germline-derived CDR1 and CDR2 are SGHTA and FQGNSA. The V gene end was trimmed by 5 bases and the J gene end by 2 bases; junction bases not matched to a gene: 9. This CDR3 has 16 residues.

The sequence derives from a human donor in good health. Source material: CD4+ T cells from PBMCs, cultured in vitro. The V and J genes are TRBV7-2 and TRBJ2-7; TRBD2 matches at 10 bases. In DNA, the CDR3 is TGTGCCAGCAGCGAGAGGACTAGCGGATACGCCTACGAGCAGTACTTC. It is translated as CASSERTSGYAYEQYF.